This T cell receptor (beta chain) is drawn from a study of blood T cell repertoires in COVID-19. Original processing notes: Amplification of reference gene primers provided the estimated nucleated cell counts. Repertoires were generated with immunoSEQ multiplex PCR, while TCRdb's copy carries only in-frame clones and drops some. V and J calls and clone size are given by that table; D and trimming were obtained from the DNA. The sample records tens of thousands of clones, roughly 88% being singletons. Comment on this clone: Other DNA sequences in this specimen translate into the identical CDR3.

Unmatched junction bases numbered 3, after V lost 4 bases and J lost 0 bases. CDR3 length: 14 amino acids. Per the germline V gene, CDR1 is SGDLS and CDR2 is YYNGEE. Sequenced sample: peripheral blood. The chain carries TRBV9 and TRBJ1-2; 7 bases agree with TRBD1. The sequence was obtained from a man over 45 with active or convalescent COVID-19. The CDR3 nucleotides are TGTGCCAGCAGCCCGACAGGGACTAACTATGGCTACACCTTC. It specifies CASSPTGTNYGYTF.